This T cell receptor (beta chain) was sequenced in a study of shared clonotypes between healthy human individuals. Here immunoSEQ multiplex PCR was the method, and the copy in TCRdb shows in-frame clones only, minus some. The sample comprises nearly 500,000 clones, around 80% of which are singletons, and 10% to 15% rests with the top ten. CDR3 size: 15 residues. The sequencing input was PBMCs. The chain uses TRBV21-1 and TRBJ1-1; TRBD1, the D gene given by the table, was not confirmed from the DNA. TRBV21-1 is a listed pseudogene. The sequence was collected from a middle-aged woman in good health. Some clones in this sample may be carry-over from other donors' samples. CDR3: CASSKATGQNTEAFF. The CDR3 nucleotides read TGTGCCAGCAGCAAAGCAACAGGGCAGAACACTGAAGCTTTCTTT.